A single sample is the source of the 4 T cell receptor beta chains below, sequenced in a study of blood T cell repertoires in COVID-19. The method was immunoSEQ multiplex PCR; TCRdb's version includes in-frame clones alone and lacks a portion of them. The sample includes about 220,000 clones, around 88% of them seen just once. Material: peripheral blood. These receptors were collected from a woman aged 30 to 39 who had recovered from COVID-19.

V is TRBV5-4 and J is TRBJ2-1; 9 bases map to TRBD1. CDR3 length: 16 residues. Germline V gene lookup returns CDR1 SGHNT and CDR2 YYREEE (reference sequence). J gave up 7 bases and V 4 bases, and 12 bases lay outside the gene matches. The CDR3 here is CASSISGTGFLNEQFF. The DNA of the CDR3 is TGTGCCAGCAGCATATCCGGGACAGGGTTTTTAAATGAGCAGTTCTTC.

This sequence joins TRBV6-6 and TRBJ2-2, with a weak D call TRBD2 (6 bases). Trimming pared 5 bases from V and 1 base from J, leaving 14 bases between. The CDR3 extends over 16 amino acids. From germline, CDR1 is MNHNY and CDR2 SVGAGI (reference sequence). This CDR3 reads CASSAPGVQNTGELFF. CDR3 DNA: TGTGCCAGCAGTGCCCCGGGGGTCCAGAACACCGGGGAGCTGTTTTTT.

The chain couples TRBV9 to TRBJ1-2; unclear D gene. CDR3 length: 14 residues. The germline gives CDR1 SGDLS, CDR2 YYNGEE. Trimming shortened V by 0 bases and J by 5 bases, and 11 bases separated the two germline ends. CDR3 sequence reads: CASSVATTPYGYTF. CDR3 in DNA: TGTGCCAGCAGCGTAGCTACGACACCTTATGGCTACACCTTC.

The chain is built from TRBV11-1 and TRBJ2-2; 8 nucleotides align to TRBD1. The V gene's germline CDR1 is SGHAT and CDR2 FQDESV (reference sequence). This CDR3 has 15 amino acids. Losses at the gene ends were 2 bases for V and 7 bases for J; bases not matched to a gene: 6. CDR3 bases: TGTGCCAGCAGCTTACAGGGGGCGCGAAACGGGGAGCTGTTTTTT. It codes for CASSLQGARNGELFF.